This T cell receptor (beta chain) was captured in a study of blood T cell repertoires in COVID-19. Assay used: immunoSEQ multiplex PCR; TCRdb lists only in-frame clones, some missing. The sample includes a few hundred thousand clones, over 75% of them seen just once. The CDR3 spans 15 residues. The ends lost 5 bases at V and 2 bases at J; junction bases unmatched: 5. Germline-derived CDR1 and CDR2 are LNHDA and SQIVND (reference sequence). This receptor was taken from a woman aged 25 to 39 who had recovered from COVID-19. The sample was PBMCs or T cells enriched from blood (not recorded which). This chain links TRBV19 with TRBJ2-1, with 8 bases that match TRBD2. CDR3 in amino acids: CASSQGTSPYNEQFF. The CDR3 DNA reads TGTGCCAGTAGTCAAGGGACTAGTCCCTACAATGAGCAGTTCTTC.